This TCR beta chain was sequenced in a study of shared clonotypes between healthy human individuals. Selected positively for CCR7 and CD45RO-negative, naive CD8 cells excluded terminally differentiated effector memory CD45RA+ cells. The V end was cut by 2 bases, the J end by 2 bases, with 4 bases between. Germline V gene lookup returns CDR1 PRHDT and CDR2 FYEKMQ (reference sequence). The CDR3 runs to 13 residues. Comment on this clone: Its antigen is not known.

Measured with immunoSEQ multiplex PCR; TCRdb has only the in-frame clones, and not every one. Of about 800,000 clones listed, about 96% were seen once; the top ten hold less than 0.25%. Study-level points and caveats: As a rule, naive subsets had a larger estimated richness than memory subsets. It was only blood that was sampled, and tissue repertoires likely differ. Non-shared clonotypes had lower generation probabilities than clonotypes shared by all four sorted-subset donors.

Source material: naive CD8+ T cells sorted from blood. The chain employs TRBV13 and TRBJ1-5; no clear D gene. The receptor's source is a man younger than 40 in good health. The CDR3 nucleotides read TGTGCCAGCAGCTTACGGGGCAATCAGCCCCAGCATTTT. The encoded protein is CASSLRGNQPQHF.